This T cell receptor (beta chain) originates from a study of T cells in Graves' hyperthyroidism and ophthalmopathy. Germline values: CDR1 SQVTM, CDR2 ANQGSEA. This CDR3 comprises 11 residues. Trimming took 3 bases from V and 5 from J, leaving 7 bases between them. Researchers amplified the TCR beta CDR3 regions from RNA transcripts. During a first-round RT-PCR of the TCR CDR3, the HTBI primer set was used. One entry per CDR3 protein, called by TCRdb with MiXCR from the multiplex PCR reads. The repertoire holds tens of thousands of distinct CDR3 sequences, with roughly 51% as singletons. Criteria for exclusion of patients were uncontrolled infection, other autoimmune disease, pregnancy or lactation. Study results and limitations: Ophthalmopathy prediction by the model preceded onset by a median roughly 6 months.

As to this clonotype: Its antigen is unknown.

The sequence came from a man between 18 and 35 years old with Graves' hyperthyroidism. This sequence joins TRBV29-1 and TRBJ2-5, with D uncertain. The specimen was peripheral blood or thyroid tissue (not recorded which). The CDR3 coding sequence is TGCAGCGTTGAGGGCCCCGAGACCCAGTACTTC. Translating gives CSVEGPETQYF.